These 27 T cell receptor beta chains originate from one sample sequenced in a study of cytomegalovirus exposure and HLA in healthy donors (dated by TCRdb to the late 2010s). Library preparation was by the immunoSEQ multiplex PCR assay. For the multiplex PCR, a mixture combining 60 forward primers for TCR Vbeta segments and 13 reverse primers for TCR Jbeta segments was used. TCRdb took this table from immuneACCESS and kept in-frame rearrangements with V and J called. Such tables lack part of the clones; where checked against another copy, unresolved V genes explain under half of the gap, and the rest is unexplained. The sample table shows about 100,000 clones, and 60% to 80% are seen once. 8.5% to 10% of the sample rests with the top ten. What was sequenced was PBMCs. The receptors come from a male donor in good health and CMV-seropositive.

J is TRBJ2-6 and V is TRBV25-1; 8 positions agree with TRBD1. V dropped 7 bases and J dropped 1; count of bases not matched to a gene: 9. Germline V gene data show CDR1 as MGHDK and CDR2 as SYGVNS. This CDR3 contains 17 residues. In nucleotides, the CDR3 is TGTGCCAGCATGGCGGCAGGGGGCAATTCTGGGGCCAACGTCCTGACTTTC. Translating gives CASMAAGGNSGANVLTF.

This clone has more than one count but fewer than ten. V and J are TRBV7-2 and TRBJ2-3; 14 nucleotides line up with TRBD2. This CDR3 comprises 16 residues. CDR1 and CDR2 (germline): SGHTA, FQGNSA. The V segment lost 3 bases and the J segment 5 bases; nucleotides outside the gene matches: 4. CDR3 in DNA: TGTGCCAGCAGCTTGGGACTAGCGGGAGTGAGAGATACGCAGTATTTT. It translates to CASSLGLAGVRDTQYF. The variable domain in full, with the rest retrieved from reference TRBV7-2 and TRBJ2-3, is GAGVSQSPSNKVTEKGKDVELRCDPISGHTALYWYRQSLGQGLEFLIYFQGNSAPDKSGLPSDRFSAERTGGSVSTLTIQRTQQEDSAVYLCASSLGLAGVRDTQYFGPGTRLTVL.

The gene calls are TRBV21-1 and TRBJ2-7; the listed D gene, TRBD2, was not tested against the DNA. TRBV21-1 is designated a pseudogene. The CDR3 consists of 15 residues. The CDR3, as DNA: TGTGCCAGCAGCAAAGGACGGGGGGCTTCTGACGAGCAGTACTTC. This codes for CASSKGRGASDEQYF.

The chain combines TRBV4-1 with TRBJ2-7, with 11 positions matching TRBD2. J was trimmed by 5 bases and V by 1 base; bases with no gene match: 7. CDR1 is MGHRA, CDR2 YSYEKL, per germline. This CDR3 contains 16 residues. The DNA for the CDR3 is TGCGCCAGCAGCCAAGGGGTGGGACTAGCGGAAGACGAGCAGTACTTC. It encodes CASSQGVGLAEDEQYF.

The rearrangement uses TRBV5-6 and TRBJ2-7, with TRBD1 matching 11 bases. CDR3 length: 18 residues. Germline V gene data show CDR1 as SGHDT and CDR2 as YYEEEE. V lost 4 bases to trimming and J lost 5 bases; unmatched junction nucleotides: 17. The CDR3 sequence: CASSRTQGGDRGTHEQYF. The CDR3 DNA follows: TGTGCCAGCAGCCGGACTCAGGGAGGGGACAGGGGGACCCACGAGCAGTACTTC.

The genes are TRBV29-1 and TRBJ2-7, with 7 bases identical to TRBD1. With 5 bases clipped from V and 1 base from J, the junction kept 5 bases outside the gene matches. This CDR3 spans 13 amino acids. Germline V CDR1 and CDR2: SQVTM, ANQGSEA. This CDR3 reads CSVRTGFSYEQYF. The CDR3 coding sequence is TGCAGCGTTAGGACAGGATTTTCCTACGAGCAGTACTTC.

This clone occurred a few times. CDR3 protein: CASSFIDDTGELFF. Here the CDR3 DNA reads TGTGCCAGCAGCTTCATAGATGACACCGGGGAGCTGTTTTTT. The rearrangement links TRBV5-5 to TRBJ2-2; no definite D call. Trimming stripped 2 bases from V and 3 bases from J, with 8 bases between. This CDR3 has 14 amino acids. Germline loops: CDR1 SGHKS, CDR2 YYEKEE (reference sequence).

V gene TRBV7-9 combines with J gene TRBJ2-1; 13 bases line up with TRBD2. Per germline, CDR1 SEHNR and CDR2 FQNEAQ (reference sequence). This CDR3 region has 17 residues. V lost 5 bases to trimming and J lost 0 bases; unmatched junction nucleotides: 4. The CDR3 sequence: CASSRTSGSGSYNEQFF. CDR3 in DNA: TGTGCCAGCAGCCGGACTAGCGGGAGTGGCTCCTACAATGAGCAGTTCTTC.

In the case of this clone: The CDR3 end shows no conserved phenylalanine or tryptophan, and so a read error is likely. The chain combines TRBV19 with TRBJ2-7; 9 bases align to TRBD2. V dropped 6 bases and J dropped 6; count of bases not matched to a gene: 6. CDR1 and CDR2 from the germline V gene are LNHDA and SQIVND (reference sequence). This CDR3 has 13 residues. The CDR3 protein is CASRPSGKSEQYL. The CDR3 region has the DNA TGTGCCAGTAGACCTAGCGGGAAATCCGAGCAGTACCTC.

This clone was found once. This chain joins TRBV4-1 and TRBJ2-1, with 7 bases matching TRBD2. Trimming removed 4 bases from V and 12 bases from J; junction bases left unmatched: 15. The germline V gene has CDR1 MGHRA and CDR2 YSYEKL. The CDR3 sequence is 15 residues long. CDR3 DNA: TGCGCCAGCAGCCCGCCGGGGGGTGGCACATCAATGCAGTTCTTC. Translating gives CASSPPGGGTSMQFF.

This clone came up a few times. This chain joins TRBV6-5 and TRBJ1-2; no reliable D call. Deletions cut 0 bases from V and 6 bases from J, with 8 bases between. CDR3 length equals 13 residues. Per the germline V gene, CDR1 is MNHEY and CDR2 is SVGAGI. This CDR3 is CASSYSFVHGYTF. In DNA form, the CDR3 reads TGTGCCAGCAGTTACTCATTCGTTCATGGCTACACCTTC.

This chain links TRBV7-3 with TRBJ2-2; 13 positions agree with TRBD2. Germline CDR1 SGHTA, CDR2 FQGTGA. The CDR3 has 19 amino acids. Trimming at V came to 1 base and at J to 0 bases, leaving 5 bases not matched to a gene. This CDR3 is CASSLRGGTSGANTGELFF. The CDR3 DNA sequence: TGTGCCAGCAGCTTAAGGGGGGGGACTAGCGGGGCGAACACCGGGGAGCTGTTTTTT. The full variable domain, its missing parts supplied by reference TRBV7-3 and TRBJ2-2, is GAGVSQTPSNKVTEKGKYVELRCDPISGHTALYWYRQSLGQGPEFLIYFQGTGAADDSGLPNDRFFAVRPEGSVSTLKIQRTERGDSAVYLCASSLRGGTSGANTGELFFGEGSRLTVL.

This chain links TRBV10-3 with TRBJ2-1; TRBD2 agrees at 10 bases. The length of the CDR3 is 18 residues. CDR1 and CDR2 (germline): ENHRY, SYGVKD. After removal of 3 bases from V and 9 bases from J, the junction contained 17 bases not matched to a gene. The chain's CDR3 is CAISDPGKASGSRTEQFF. CDR3 nucleotide sequence: TGTGCCATCAGTGACCCTGGTAAGGCTAGCGGGAGCCGGACTGAGCAGTTCTTC.

The chain uses TRBV28 and TRBJ1-5; 8 nucleotides align to TRBD1. Germline CDR1 reads MDHEN; CDR2 reads SYDVKM. After removal of 6 bases from V and 7 bases from J, the junction contained 5 bases not matched to a gene. This CDR3 contains 13 residues. CDR3 nucleotides: TGTGCCAGCAGCCTTACAGGGGGGCAGCCCCAGCATTTT. Translating gives CASSLTGGQPQHF.

The chain links TRBV4-3 to TRBJ2-1; 10 bases match TRBD1. J was trimmed by 6 bases and V by 4 bases; bases with no gene match: 3. Germline V gene data show CDR1 as LGHNA and CDR2 as YSLEER. This CDR3 has 14 amino acids. The CDR3 nucleotides read TGCGCCAGCAGCCCTTGGACAGGGGGCAATGAGCAGTTCTTC. Protein: CASSPWTGGNEQFF.

The V and J genes are TRBV10-3 and TRBJ1-1, with D perhaps TRBD1 (5 bases). Germline V gene data show CDR1 as ENHRY and CDR2 as SYGVKD. This CDR3 region has 16 residues. V lost 4 bases to trimming and J lost 1 base, with 16 bases between them. The CDR3 nucleotides read TGTGCCATCAGTGGGGGGGTGACCGGGGGGAACACTGAAGCTTTCTTT. As protein: CAISGGVTGGNTEAFF.

The chain has TRBV27 and TRBJ1-5; 7 bases line up with TRBD1. Germline CDR1 reads MNHEY; CDR2 reads SMNVEV (reference sequence). This CDR3 has 14 amino acids. V gave up 8 bases and J gave up 7 bases; unmatched junction bases: 11. The CDR3 region has the DNA TGTGCCAGCCAGCGAGGGGGCTCCGGACAGCCCCAGCATTTT. This translates into CASQRGGSGQPQHF.

This chain connects TRBV27 to TRBJ1-5; D gene uncertain. CDR1 is MNHEY, CDR2 SMNVEV, per germline (reference sequence). Trimming removed 6 bases from V and 6 bases from J, with 18 bases in between. The CDR3 consists of 15 residues. CDR3: CASRARSRIGQPQHF. The CDR3 DNA sequence: TGTGCCAGCAGGGCTCGGTCTAGAATAGGTCAGCCCCAGCATTTT.

The V gene is TRBV28, the J gene TRBJ2-7; 14 bases fit TRBD2. Germline V gene lookup returns CDR1 MDHEN and CDR2 SYDVKM. The junction had 3 bases not matched to a gene; V was cut back by 5 bases and J by 3 bases. The CDR3 covers 15 residues. The CDR3 protein is CASSLTSGRVYEQYF. DNA for the CDR3: TGTGCCAGCAGTCTGACTAGCGGGAGGGTCTACGAGCAGTACTTC.

This clone was found once. The chain recombines TRBV9 with TRBJ2-1; D possibly corresponds to TRBD1 (7 bases). Deletions cut 4 bases from V and 11 bases from J, with 13 bases between. Germline loops: CDR1 SGDLS, CDR2 YYNGEE. The CDR3 has 12 residues. DNA of the CDR3: TGTGCCAGCAGCCCAGGGGGGACACAGCAGTTCTTC. It is translated as CASSPGGTQQFF.

The chain links TRBV6-1 to TRBJ2-4; D is uncertain. Trimming took off 9 bases at V and 8 bases at J, with 17 bases between the two ends. The CDR3 loop spans 13 amino acids. Germline-derived CDR1 and CDR2 are MNHNS and SASEGT. The CDR3 spells CASRVPPADIQYF. CDR3 sequence (DNA): TGTGCCAGTCGGGTCCCACCGGCGGACATTCAGTACTTC.

The V gene is TRBV7-9, the J gene TRBJ1-1, with D perhaps TRBD1 (5 bases). Trimming took off 1 base at V and 3 bases at J, with 18 bases between the two ends. The germline gives CDR1 SEHNR, CDR2 FQNEAQ (reference sequence). The CDR3 length is 17 residues. The CDR3, as DNA: TGTGCCAGCAGCTTAGTAGGGCAGGCGGGGACGGACACTGAAGCTTTCTTT. The encoded protein is CASSLVGQAGTDTEAFF.

This clone was seen only once. CDR3 sequence reads: CASSPRLAGGKGTQYF. The DNA for the CDR3 is TGTGCCAGTAGTCCACGACTAGCGGGAGGGAAGGGTACGCAGTATTTT. The chain couples TRBV19 to TRBJ2-3, with TRBD2 matching over 14 bases. This CDR3 is 16 amino acids long. Germline V gives CDR1 LNHDA, CDR2 SQIVND (reference sequence). V lost 5 bases, J lost 8 bases, and 9 bases stayed unmatched.

V usage is TRBV18 and J usage is TRBJ2-5, with D unresolved. The J call may be in error: the DNA end matches TRBJ2-7 better. The CDR3 extends over 13 amino acids. The germline gives CDR1 KGHSH, CDR2 LQKENI. CDR3 sequence reads: CASSPPQSSEQYF. The CDR3 DNA reads as TGTGCCAGCTCACCACCCCAAAGTAGCGAGCAGTACTTC.

The chain recombines TRBV6-5 with TRBJ2-7; 9 positions match TRBD1. Germline V gene data show CDR1 as MNHEY and CDR2 as SVGAGI. This CDR3 is 14 amino acids long. V shed 2 bases and J 4 bases; nucleotides not matched to a gene: 3. This CDR3 reads CASSYRDREYEQYF. CDR3 nucleotides: TGTGCCAGCAGTTACCGGGACAGGGAGTACGAGCAGTACTTC.

V is TRBV28 and J is TRBJ2-1; perhaps TRBD2 as D (5 bases). Trimming left V 10 bases short and J 0 bases short, with 13 bases between. In germline, CDR1 is MDHEN, CDR2 SYDVKM. CDR3 length: 14 amino acids. The CDR3 loop reads CAIKLGHSYNEQFF. CDR3 bases: TGTGCCATAAAACTAGGCCACTCCTACAATGAGCAGTTCTTC. Variable domain in full (rest from reference TRBV28 and TRBJ2-1): DVKVTQSSRYLVKRTGEKVFLECVQDMDHENMFWYRQDPGLGLRLIYFSYDVKMKEKGDIPEGYSVSREKKERFSLILESASTNQTSMYLCAIKLGHSYNEQFFGPGTRLTVL.

This clone was detected a few times. This chain joins TRBV4-3 and TRBJ1-4; no definite D call. V lost 1 base and J lost 3, with 12 bases in between. The V gene's germline CDR1 is LGHNA and CDR2 YSLEER. The CDR3 runs 16 residues. CDR3 protein: CASSQASARSNEKLFF. CDR3 coding DNA: TGCGCCAGCAGCCAAGCCAGCGCCAGATCTAATGAAAAACTGTTTTTT.